This T cell receptor beta chain was profiled in a study of lung T cells in sarcoidosis with Löfgren's syndrome. TCRdb used MiXCR to reprocess the reads, holding one entry per CDR3 protein. The data show 9,300 or so distinct CDR3 sequences, about 20% seen once. There are a few counts of this clonotype. Sample: CD4+ T cells from bronchoalveolar lavage. The clonotype originates from a human donor with sarcoidosis (Löfgren's syndrome or another form), or a control subject (not recorded which).

CDR3 in DNA: TGCAGCGTAGGGGGGGGGAGCGGGACTTACAATGAGCAGTTCTTC. It encodes CSVGGGSGTYNEQFF. The gene calls are TRBV29-1 and TRBJ2-1; possibly TRBD2 for D (7 bases). The CDR3 runs to 15 residues. Germline loops: CDR1 SQVTM, CDR2 ANQGSEA. V lost 6 bases and J 4 bases, leaving 19 bases between the germline ends.